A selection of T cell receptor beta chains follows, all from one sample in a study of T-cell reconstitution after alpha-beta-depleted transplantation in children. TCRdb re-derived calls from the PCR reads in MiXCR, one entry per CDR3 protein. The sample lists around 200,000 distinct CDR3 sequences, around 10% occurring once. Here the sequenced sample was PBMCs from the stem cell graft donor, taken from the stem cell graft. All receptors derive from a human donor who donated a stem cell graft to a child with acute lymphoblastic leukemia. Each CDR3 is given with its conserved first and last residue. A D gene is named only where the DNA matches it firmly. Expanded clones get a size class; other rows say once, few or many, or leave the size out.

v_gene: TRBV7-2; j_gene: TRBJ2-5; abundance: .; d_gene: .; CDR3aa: CASSSRTFQETQYF; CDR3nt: TGTGCCAGCAGCTCCCGGACTTTCCAAGAGACCCAGTACTTC
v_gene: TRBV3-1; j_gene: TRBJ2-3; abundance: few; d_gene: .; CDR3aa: CASRKAGGGRADTQYF; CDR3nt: TGTGCCTCCCGCAAAGCGGGCGGGGGCCGGGCAGATACGCAGTATTTT
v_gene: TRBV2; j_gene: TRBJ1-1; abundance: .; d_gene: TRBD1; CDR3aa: CASTGTGYEAFF; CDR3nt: TGTGCCAGCACCGGGACAGGATATGAAGCTTTCTTT
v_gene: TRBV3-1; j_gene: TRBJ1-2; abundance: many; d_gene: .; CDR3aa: CASSRQGVIYGYTF; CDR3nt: TGTGCCAGCAGCCGCCAAGGGGTTATCTATGGCTACACCTTC
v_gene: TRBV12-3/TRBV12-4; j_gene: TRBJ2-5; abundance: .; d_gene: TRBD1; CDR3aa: CASSTGTVGMETQYF; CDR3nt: TGTGCCAGCAGTACCGGGACAGTGGGTATGGAGACCCAGTACTTC
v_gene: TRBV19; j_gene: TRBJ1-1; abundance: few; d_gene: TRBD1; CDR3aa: CASNSQGVIQNTEAFF; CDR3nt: TGTGCCAGTAATTCACAGGGGGTAATTCAGAACACTGAAGCTTTCTTT
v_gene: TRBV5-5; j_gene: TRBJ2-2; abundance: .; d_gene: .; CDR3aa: CASSFEGQLNTGELFF; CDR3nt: TGTGCCAGCAGCTTCGAGGGGCAGCTGAACACCGGGGAGCTGTTTTTT
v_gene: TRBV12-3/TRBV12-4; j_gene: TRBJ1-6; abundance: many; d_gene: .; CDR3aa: CASSAGSQPLHF; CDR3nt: TGTGCCAGCAGTGCAGGGTCTCAACCCCTCCACTTT
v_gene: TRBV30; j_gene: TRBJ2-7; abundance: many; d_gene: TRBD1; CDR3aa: CACRQGGPPEQYF; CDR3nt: TGTGCCTGCAGACAGGGGGGCCCTCCCGAGCAGTACTTC
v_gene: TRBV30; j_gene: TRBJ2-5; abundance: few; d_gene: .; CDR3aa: CAWSVQGQETQYF; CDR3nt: TGTGCCTGGAGTGTACAAGGCCAAGAGACCCAGTACTTC
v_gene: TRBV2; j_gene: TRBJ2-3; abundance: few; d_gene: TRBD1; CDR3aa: CASSDPGTGATDTQYF; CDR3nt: TGTGCCAGCAGTGATCCAGGGACAGGGGCCACAGATACGCAGTATTTT
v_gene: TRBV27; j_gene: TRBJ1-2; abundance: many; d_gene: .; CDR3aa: CASSFTGPIYGYTF; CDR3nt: TGTGCCAGCAGTTTTACCGGACCGATCTATGGCTACACCTTC
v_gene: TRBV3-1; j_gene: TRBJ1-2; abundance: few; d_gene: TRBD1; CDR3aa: CASSHVSGGNYGYTF; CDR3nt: TGTGCCAGCAGCCACGTTTCAGGGGGAAACTATGGCTACACCTTC
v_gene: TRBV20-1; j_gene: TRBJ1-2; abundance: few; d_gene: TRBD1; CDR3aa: CSAPGQGAYGYTF; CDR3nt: TGCAGTGCCCCCGGACAGGGGGCTTATGGCTACACCTTC
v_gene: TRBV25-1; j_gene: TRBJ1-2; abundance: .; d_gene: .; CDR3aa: CASSDNPSFRGYTF; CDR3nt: TGTGCCAGCAGTGACAACCCCAGCTTCCGCGGCTACACCTTC
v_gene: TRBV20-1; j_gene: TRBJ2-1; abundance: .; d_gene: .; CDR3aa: CSARDMGGPVNSYNEQFF; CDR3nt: TGCAGTGCTAGAGATATGGGCGGTCCAGTTAACTCCTACAATGAGCAGTTCTTC
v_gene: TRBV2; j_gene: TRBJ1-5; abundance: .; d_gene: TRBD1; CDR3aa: CASRPQQGGSNQPQHF; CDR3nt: TGTGCCAGCAGGCCACAACAGGGGGGATCTAATCAGCCCCAGCATTTT
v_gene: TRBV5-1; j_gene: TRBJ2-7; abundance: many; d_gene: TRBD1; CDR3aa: CASSPLRTGAGEQYF; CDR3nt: TGCGCCAGCAGCCCTCTCCGGACAGGGGCCGGAGAGCAGTACTTC
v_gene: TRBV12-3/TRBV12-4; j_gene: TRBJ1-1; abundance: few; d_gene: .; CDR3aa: CASSLMGGTEAFF; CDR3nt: TGTGCCAGCAGTCTGATGGGCGGGACTGAAGCTTTCTTT
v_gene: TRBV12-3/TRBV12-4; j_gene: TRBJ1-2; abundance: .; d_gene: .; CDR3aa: CASSSPRLANYGYTF; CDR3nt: TGTGCCAGCAGTTCCCCCCGGCTAGCTAACTATGGCTACACCTTC
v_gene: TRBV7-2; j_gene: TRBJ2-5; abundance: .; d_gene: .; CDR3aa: CASSLISVMAGDLETQYF; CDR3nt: TGTGCCAGCAGCTTAATTTCCGTGATGGCAGGGGATCTGGAGACCCAGTACTTC
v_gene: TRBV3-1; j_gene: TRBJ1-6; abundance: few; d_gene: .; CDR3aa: CASSPWGTADESPLHF; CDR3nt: TGTGCCAGCAGCCCCTGGGGCACCGCTGATGAGTCACCCCTCCACTTT
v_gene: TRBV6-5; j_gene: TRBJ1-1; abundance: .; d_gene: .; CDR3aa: CASSPGLRSTEAFF; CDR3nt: TGTGCCAGCAGCCCGGGACTCCGATCAACTGAAGCTTTCTTT
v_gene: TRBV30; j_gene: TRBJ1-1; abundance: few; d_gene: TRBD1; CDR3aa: CAWSNAIGTGVVTAFF; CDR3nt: TGTGCCTGGAGTAATGCCATAGGGACAGGGGTAGTGACAGCTTTCTTT
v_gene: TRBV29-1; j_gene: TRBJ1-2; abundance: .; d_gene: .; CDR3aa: CSAIITGTDYGYTF; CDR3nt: TGCAGCGCCATAATAACCGGGACTGACTATGGCTACACCTTC
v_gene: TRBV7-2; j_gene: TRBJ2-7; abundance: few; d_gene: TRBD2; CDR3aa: CASSLVAGGAYSYEQYF; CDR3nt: TGTGCCAGCAGCTTAGTCGCGGGGGGGGCATACTCCTACGAGCAGTACTTC
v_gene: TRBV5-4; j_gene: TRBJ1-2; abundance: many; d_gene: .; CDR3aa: CASSLAGQPGYGYTF; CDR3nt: TGTGCCAGCAGCTTGGCCGGGCAACCGGGCTATGGCTACACCTTC
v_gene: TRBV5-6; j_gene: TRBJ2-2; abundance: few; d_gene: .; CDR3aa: CASSLVRPPELFF; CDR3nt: TGTGCCAGCAGCTTGGTCCGGCCCCCCGAGCTGTTTTTT
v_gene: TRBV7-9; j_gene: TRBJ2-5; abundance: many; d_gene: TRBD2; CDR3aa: CASRSGTSVQTQYF; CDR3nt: TGTGCCAGCAGGTCCGGGACTAGCGTCCAGACCCAGTACTTC
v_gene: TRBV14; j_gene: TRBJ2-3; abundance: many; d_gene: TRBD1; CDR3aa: CASSQGADRAWADTQYF; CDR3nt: TGTGCCAGCAGCCAAGGGGCGGACAGGGCCTGGGCAGATACGCAGTATTTT
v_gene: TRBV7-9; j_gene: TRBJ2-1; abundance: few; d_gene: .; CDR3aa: CASSLPSNIFNEQFF; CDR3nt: TGTGCCAGCAGCCTCCCCTCAAACATTTTTAATGAGCAGTTCTTC